Here is one T cell receptor beta chain with its context. The CDR3 runs to 14 residues. Germline CDR1 MNHEY, CDR2 SVGAGI. Trimming removed 2 bases from V and 3 bases from J, with 8 bases in between. The entry originates in a study of T cell changes during pregnancy in multiple sclerosis. Clones were sequenced by immunoSEQ multiplex PCR, and TCRdb holds only the in-frame ones, with some missing. The sample yields tens of thousands of clones, approximately 94% seen once. This clonotype was sampled from a female donor with multiple sclerosis, enrolled in a pregnancy study. This rearrangement joins TRBV6-5 to TRBJ1-5, with D possibly TRBD1 on 5 matching bases. Sequencing was performed on peripheral blood, taken in the third trimester of pregnancy. The CDR3 DNA sequence: TGTGCCAGCAGTTACGGCAGGGACAATCAGCCCCAGCATTTT. It translates to CASSYGRDNQPQHF.